Listed below are T cell receptor beta chains from one sample, sequenced in a study of blood T cell repertoires in COVID-19. The assay was immunoSEQ multiplex PCR, and TCRdb's table has in-frame clones only and misses some. In the table there are 160,000 or so clones, 65% to 90% of which are singletons. Specimen: PBMCs or T cells enriched from blood (not recorded which). These receptors originate from a man in his fifties who had recovered from COVID-19. CDR3s include the opening cysteine and the closing phenylalanine or tryptophan. A D gene is named only where the DNA matches it firmly. For some rows the clone size is stated as once, few or many, or as a class when expanded; others skip it.

v_gene	len	d_gene	j_gene	abundance	CDR3nt	CDR3aa
TRBV9	15	NA	TRBJ2-1	NA	TGTGCCAGCAGCGTAGGAAGGGGGATGGTAAATGAGCAGTTCTTC	CASSVGRGMVNEQFF
TRBV30	16	TRBD1	TRBJ1-3	NA	TGTGCCTGGAGTACTGGACAGGGAGGCTCTGGAAACACCATATATTTT	CAWSTGQGGSGNTIYF
TRBV24-1	12	NA	TRBJ1-1	NA	TGTGCCACCAGTGCGCCAGACACTGAAGCTTTCTTT	CATSAPDTEAFF
TRBV24-1	14	NA	TRBJ2-7	NA	TGTGCCACCAGTGATTTTACAAACTCCTACGAGCAGTACTTC	CATSDFTNSYEQYF
TRBV6-4	18	TRBD1	TRBJ1-5	few	TGTGCCTCTCATCGCCGGGGAACAGGGGATTGGGGCAATCAGCCCCAGCATTTT	CASHRRGTGDWGNQPQHF
TRBV3-1/TRBV3-2	16	NA	TRBJ2-1	once	TGTGCCAGCAGACGCACGGGGGGAACAGGGAACAATGAGCAGTTCTTC	CASRRTGGTGNNEQFF
TRBV15	12	NA	TRBJ1-1	NA	TGTGCCACCAGCAGAGACGGGGGTGAAGCTTTCTTT	CATSRDGGEAFF
TRBV7-2	18	TRBD2	TRBJ2-1	NA	TGTGCCAGCAGCCCAAAGACTAGCGGGGGAGAAATCTACAATGAGCAGTTCTTC	CASSPKTSGGEIYNEQFF
TRBV11-3	15	TRBD2	TRBJ2-1	few	TGTGCCAGCAGCTCCGAGCGGGGGGGCTACAATGAGCAGTTCTTC	CASSSERGGYNEQFF
TRBV24-1	14	TRBD1	TRBJ1-5	NA	TGTGCCACCGGGTCGACAGGGGCCACTCAGCCCCAGCATTTT	CATGSTGATQPQHF
TRBV7-3	17	TRBD1	TRBJ1-1	NA	TGTGCCAGCAGCCCACTCTTGGGGACAGGGGCGAACACTGAAGCTTTCTTT	CASSPLLGTGANTEAFF
TRBV27	15	TRBD1	TRBJ1-1	few	TGTGCCAGCAGTCACCGGACAGGGAGAGACACTGAAGCTTTCTTT	CASSHRTGRDTEAFF
TRBV27	15	TRBD1	TRBJ1-1	NA	TGTGCCAGCAGTCGTCGACAGGGTGAGGGCACTGAAGCTTTCTTT	CASSRRQGEGTEAFF
TRBV19	13	NA	TRBJ2-7	NA	TGTGCCAGTAGTATCGCGGGGATCAACGAGCAGTACTTC	CASSIAGINEQYF
TRBV5-1	14	TRBD1	TRBJ1-2	NA	TGCGCCAGCAGCCCTGGACAGGGGGCGCTTGGCTACACCTTC	CASSPGQGALGYTF
TRBV29-1	12	NA	TRBJ1-3	few	TGCAGCGGTGGTATGGCCGGAAACACCATATATTTT	CSGGMAGNTIYF
TRBV7-2	13	NA	TRBJ1-2	NA	TGTGCCAGCAGCTTAGTTTTACAGGGAGGCTACACCTTC	CASSLVLQGGYTF
TRBV5-5	14	TRBD1	TRBJ2-7	once	TGTGCCAGCAGCCATACCGGGACAGACTACGAGCAGTACTTC	CASSHTGTDYEQYF
TRBV27	13	TRBD1	TRBJ1-6	NA	TGTGCCAGCAGTTTTCCAGGGGGCTCACCCCTCCACTTT	CASSFPGGSPLHF
TRBV28	16	NA	TRBJ1-2	NA	TGTGCCAGCAGCCCTTCCCTAGGGACACATAACTATGGCTACACCTTC	CASSPSLGTHNYGYTF
TRBV13	16	TRBD2	TRBJ2-2	NA	TGTGCCAGCAGCTTAGGACTAGCGACCGACACCGGGGAGCTGTTTTTT	CASSLGLATDTGELFF
TRBV5-6	16	TRBD2	TRBJ2-2	NA	TGTGCCAGCAGCCTTAGCGGGCGCAAAACCACCGGGGAGCTGTTTTTT	CASSLSGRKTTGELFF
TRBV4-1	15	NA	TRBJ2-7	once	TGCGCCAGCAGCCCACAGGTTACTAACCCCTACGAGCAGTACTTC	CASSPQVTNPYEQYF
TRBV12-3/TRBV12-4	12	NA	TRBJ1-2	NA	TGTGCCAGCAGTTTCGCCAGCTATGGCTACACCTTC	CASSFASYGYTF
TRBV3-1/TRBV3-2	16	NA	TRBJ1-2	NA	TGTGCCAGCAGCCCTTCGTCAGGGAACGCTAACTATGGCTACACCTTC	CASSPSSGNANYGYTF
TRBV6-4	14	TRBD1	TRBJ1-1	NA	TGTGCCAGCAGATCCGGGACAGGGGGCACTGAAGCTTTCTTT	CASRSGTGGTEAFF
TRBV7-8	13	NA	TRBJ1-2	few	TGTGCCAGCAGCTTAGCGCAGGATTATGGCTACACCTTC	CASSLAQDYGYTF
TRBV5-4	17	TRBD2	TRBJ2-3	NA	TGTGCCAGCAGTTCCGGACTAGCGGGTATGGGCACAGATACGCAGTATTTT	CASSSGLAGMGTDTQYF
TRBV5-5	14	NA	TRBJ1-1	NA	TGTGCCAGCAGCCAGGGACTCCAGAACACTGAAGCTTTCTTT	CASSQGLQNTEAFF
TRBV5-1	15	TRBD1	TRBJ1-5	NA	TGCGCCAGCAGCTTGGGGACAGGGATAGAACAGCCCCAGCATTTT	CASSLGTGIEQPQHF
TRBV24-1	13	TRBD2	TRBJ2-3	NA	TGTGCCACCAGTGCGGGGGGGGGAGATACGCAGTATTTT	CATSAGGGDTQYF
TRBV10-3	15	TRBD2	TRBJ2-5	NA	TGTGCCATCAGTGATTCCGGGACTAGCGGGGGCCCCCGGTACTTC	CAISDSGTSGGPRYF
TRBV19	14	NA	TRBJ2-7	NA	TGTGCCAGTAGTTCCCAAGGACGGGCGGGCGAGCAGTACTTC	CASSSQGRAGEQYF
TRBV6-1	14	TRBD1	TRBJ2-7	NA	TGTGCCAGCAGTGAAAGGGGACAGACCTACGAGCAGTACTTC	CASSERGQTYEQYF
TRBV27	16	NA	TRBJ1-5	NA	TGTGCCAGCAGTTTAACTCTTGGGGGGGCGAATCAGCCCCAGCATTTT	CASSLTLGGANQPQHF
TRBV18	16	TRBD1	TRBJ1-4	NA	TGTGCCAGCTCCCCGGGACAGGGGGCGGCTAATGAAAAACTGTTTTTT	CASSPGQGAANEKLFF
TRBV5-4	18	NA	TRBJ2-1	once	TGTGCCAGCAGCCCCCAAGGGGGCGGGGGGCCTTCATACAATGAGCAGTTCTTC	CASSPQGGGGPSYNEQFF
TRBV19	13	TRBD1	TRBJ1-5	NA	TGTGCCAGTAGTAAGGGGGCTGGGCAGCCCCAGCATTTT	CASSKGAGQPQHF
TRBV2	14	NA	TRBJ1-1	few	TGTGCCAGCAGGACCAATGGGGCCAACACTGAAGCTTTCTTT	CASRTNGANTEAFF
TRBV19	14	NA	TRBJ1-1	NA	TGTGCCAGTAGTATAGGCGGGGGGGACACTGAAGCTTTCTTT	CASSIGGGDTEAFF
TRBV5-4	15	TRBD1	TRBJ1-2	NA	TGTGCCAGCAGCTCGCCGGAAGGGGGCCCTGAGGCCTACACCTTC	CASSSPEGGPEAYTF
TRBV19	19	TRBD2	TRBJ2-2	NA	TGTGCCAGTAGTATGGCCCCCCGACTAGCGGGGGGCCTTGTAGGGGAGCTGTTTTTT	CASSMAPRLAGGLVGELFF
TRBV12-3/TRBV12-4	13	TRBD1	TRBJ1-2	NA	TGTGCCAGCAGTTGGACAGGGGGATATGGCTACACCTTC	CASSWTGGYGYTF
TRBV5-4	15	TRBD1	TRBJ1-1	NA	TGTGCCAGCAGCTCAATGACAGGGGAGAACACTGAAGCTTTCTTT	CASSSMTGENTEAFF
TRBV18	15	TRBD1	TRBJ2-7	once	TGTGCCAGCTCCCCTTCCGGGACAGGGGGCTACGAGCAGTACTTC	CASSPSGTGGYEQYF
TRBV5-1	15	NA	TRBJ2-6	NA	TGCGCCAGCAGCCAGGGTCAGATTGGGGCCAACGTCCTGACTTTC	CASSQGQIGANVLTF
TRBV6-5	16	NA	TRBJ2-7	NA	TGTGCCAGCAGTTACTCGTCCCCCAGACAGAACTACGAGCAGTACTTC	CASSYSSPRQNYEQYF
TRBV10-3	16	TRBD2	TRBJ2-3	NA	TGTGCCATCAGTGAGTCAGCTAGCGGGGGGACAGATACGCAGTATTTT	CAISESASGGTDTQYF
TRBV11-2	15	NA	TRBJ2-5	NA	TGTGCCAGCAGCTTAGGATGGTGGGGGGAAGAGACCCAGTACTTC	CASSLGWWGEETQYF